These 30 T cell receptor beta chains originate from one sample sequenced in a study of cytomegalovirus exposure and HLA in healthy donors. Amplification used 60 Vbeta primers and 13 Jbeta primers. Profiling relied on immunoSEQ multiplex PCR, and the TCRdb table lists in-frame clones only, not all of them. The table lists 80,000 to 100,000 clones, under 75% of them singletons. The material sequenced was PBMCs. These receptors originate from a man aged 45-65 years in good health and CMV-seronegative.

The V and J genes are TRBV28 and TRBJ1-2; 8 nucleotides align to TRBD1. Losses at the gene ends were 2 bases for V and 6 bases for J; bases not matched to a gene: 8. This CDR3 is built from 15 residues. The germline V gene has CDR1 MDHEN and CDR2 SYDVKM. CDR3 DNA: TGTGCCAGCAGTTTAAACACAGGGGGTCGAAATGGCTACACCTTC. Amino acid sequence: CASSLNTGGRNGYTF.

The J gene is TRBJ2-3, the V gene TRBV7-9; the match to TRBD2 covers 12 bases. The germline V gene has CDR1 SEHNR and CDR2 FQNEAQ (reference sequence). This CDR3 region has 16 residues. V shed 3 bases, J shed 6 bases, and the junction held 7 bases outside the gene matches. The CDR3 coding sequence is TGTGCCAGCAGCTTTCTAGCGGGGGGGCGTCAGGATACGCAGTATTTT. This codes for CASSFLAGGRQDTQYF.

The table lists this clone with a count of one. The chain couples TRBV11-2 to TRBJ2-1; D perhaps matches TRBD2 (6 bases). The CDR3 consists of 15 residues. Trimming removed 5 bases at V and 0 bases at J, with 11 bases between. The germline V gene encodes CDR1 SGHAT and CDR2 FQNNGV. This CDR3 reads CASSASSGSYNEQFF. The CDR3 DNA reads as TGTGCCAGCAGCGCCAGTAGCGGCTCCTACAATGAGCAGTTCTTC. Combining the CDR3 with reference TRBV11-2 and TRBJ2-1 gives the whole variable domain EAGVAQSPRYKIIEKRQSVAFWCNPISGHATLYWYQQILGQGPKLLIQFQNNGVVDDSQLPKDRFSAERLKGVDSTLKIQPAKLEDSAVYLCASSASSGSYNEQFFGPGTRLTVL.

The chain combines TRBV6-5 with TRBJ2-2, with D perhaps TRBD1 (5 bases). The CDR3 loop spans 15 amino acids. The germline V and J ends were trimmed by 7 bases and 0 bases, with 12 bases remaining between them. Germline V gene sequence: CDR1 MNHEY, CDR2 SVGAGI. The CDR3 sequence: CASNVRAANTGELFF. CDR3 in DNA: TGTGCCAGCAACGTCAGGGCGGCGAACACCGGGGAGCTGTTTTTT.

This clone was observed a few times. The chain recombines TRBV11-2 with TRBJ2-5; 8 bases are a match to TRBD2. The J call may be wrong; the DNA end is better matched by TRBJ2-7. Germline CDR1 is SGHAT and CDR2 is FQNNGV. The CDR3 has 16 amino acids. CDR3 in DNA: TGTGCCAGCAGCTTAAGTAGTCTAGCGGGCCGTCACGAGCAGTACTTC. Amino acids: CASSLSSLAGRHEQYF.

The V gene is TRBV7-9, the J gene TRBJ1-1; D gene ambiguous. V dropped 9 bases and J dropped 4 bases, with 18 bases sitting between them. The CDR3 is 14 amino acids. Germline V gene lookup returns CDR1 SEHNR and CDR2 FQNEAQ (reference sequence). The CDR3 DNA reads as TGTGCCAGTTCCCCCCCGACTCCTCCCACTGAAGCTTTCTTT. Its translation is CASSPPTPPTEAFF.

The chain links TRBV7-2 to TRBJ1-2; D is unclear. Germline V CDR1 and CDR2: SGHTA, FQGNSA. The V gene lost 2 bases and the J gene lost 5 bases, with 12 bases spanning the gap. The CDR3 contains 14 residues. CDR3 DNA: TGTGCCAGCAGCTTAAGTGTTTCACGGTATGGCTACACCTTC. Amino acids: CASSLSVSRYGYTF.

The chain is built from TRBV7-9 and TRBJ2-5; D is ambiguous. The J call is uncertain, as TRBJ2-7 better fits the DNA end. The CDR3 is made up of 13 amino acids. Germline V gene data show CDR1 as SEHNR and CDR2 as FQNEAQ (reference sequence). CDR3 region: CATNTPSSYEQYF. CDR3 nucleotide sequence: TGTGCCACTAACACCCCTAGCTCCTACGAGCAGTACTTC.

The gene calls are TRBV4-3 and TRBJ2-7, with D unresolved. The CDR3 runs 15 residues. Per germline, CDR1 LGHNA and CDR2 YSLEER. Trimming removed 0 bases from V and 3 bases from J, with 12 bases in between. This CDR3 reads CASSQDGSPHYEQYF. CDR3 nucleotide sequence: TGCGCCAGCAGCCAAGACGGTTCTCCCCACTACGAGCAGTACTTC.

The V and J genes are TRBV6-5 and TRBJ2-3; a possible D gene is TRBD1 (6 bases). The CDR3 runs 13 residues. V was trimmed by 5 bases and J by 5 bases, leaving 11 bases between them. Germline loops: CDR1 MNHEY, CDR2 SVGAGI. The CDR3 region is CASSTYREDTQYF. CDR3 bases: TGTGCCAGCAGTACCTACAGGGAAGATACGCAGTATTTT.

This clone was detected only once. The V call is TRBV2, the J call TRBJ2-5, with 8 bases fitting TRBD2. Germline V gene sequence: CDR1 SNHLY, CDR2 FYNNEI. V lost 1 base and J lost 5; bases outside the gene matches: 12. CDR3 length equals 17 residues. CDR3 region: CASSEGGSGVKGETQYF. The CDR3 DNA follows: TGTGCCAGCAGTGAAGGGGGTAGCGGGGTAAAAGGGGAGACCCAGTACTTC.

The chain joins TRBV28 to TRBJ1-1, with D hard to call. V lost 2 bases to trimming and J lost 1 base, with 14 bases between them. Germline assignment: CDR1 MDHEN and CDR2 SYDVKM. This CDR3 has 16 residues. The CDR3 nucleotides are TGTGCCAGCAGTTTAAAATCCCTTTTTTGGAACACTGAAGCTTTCTTT. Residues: CASSLKSLFWNTEAFF.

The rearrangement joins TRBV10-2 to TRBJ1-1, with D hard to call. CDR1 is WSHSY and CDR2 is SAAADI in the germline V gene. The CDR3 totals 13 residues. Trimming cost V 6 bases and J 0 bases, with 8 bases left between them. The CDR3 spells CASRVGLNTEAFF. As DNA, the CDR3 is TGCGCCAGCAGAGTGGGCCTGAACACTGAAGCTTTCTTT.

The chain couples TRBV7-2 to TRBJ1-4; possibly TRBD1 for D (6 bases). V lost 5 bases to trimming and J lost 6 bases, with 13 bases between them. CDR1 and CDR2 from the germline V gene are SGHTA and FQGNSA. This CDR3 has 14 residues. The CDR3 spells CASSPGQRDEKLFF. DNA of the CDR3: TGTGCCAGCAGCCCAGGACAGCGAGATGAAAAACTGTTTTTT.

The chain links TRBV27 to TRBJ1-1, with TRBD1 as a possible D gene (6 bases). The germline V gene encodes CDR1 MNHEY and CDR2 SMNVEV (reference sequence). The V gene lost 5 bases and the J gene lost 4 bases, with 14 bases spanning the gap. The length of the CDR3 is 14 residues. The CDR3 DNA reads TGTGCCAGCAGTCTGATACAGGGCGTCACTGAAGCTTTCTTT. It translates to CASSLIQGVTEAFF.

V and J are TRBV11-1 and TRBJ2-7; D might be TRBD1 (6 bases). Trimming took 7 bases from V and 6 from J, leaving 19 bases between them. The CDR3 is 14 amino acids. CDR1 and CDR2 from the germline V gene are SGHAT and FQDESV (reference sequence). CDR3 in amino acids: CASTPQGSTGEQYF. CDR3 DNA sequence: TGTGCCAGCACCCCCCAGGGGTCGACGGGCGAGCAGTACTTC.

The CDR3 loop is CASSPPTDRDTQYF. The CDR3, as DNA: TGTGCCAGCTCACCACCGACAGATAGGGATACGCAGTATTTT. The V call is TRBV18, the J call TRBJ2-3, with D perhaps matching TRBD1 (5 bases). V was trimmed by 0 bases and J by 6 bases, leaving 10 bases between them. The CDR3 consists of 14 residues. Germline lookup yields CDR1 KGHSH and CDR2 LQKENI.

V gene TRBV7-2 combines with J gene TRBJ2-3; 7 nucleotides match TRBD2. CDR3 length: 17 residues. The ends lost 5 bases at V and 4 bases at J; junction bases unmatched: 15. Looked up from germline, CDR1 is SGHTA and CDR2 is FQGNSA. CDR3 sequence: CASSPISLAGRADTQYF. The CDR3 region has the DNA TGTGCCAGCAGCCCTATTTCCTTAGCGGGTCGAGCAGATACGCAGTATTTT.

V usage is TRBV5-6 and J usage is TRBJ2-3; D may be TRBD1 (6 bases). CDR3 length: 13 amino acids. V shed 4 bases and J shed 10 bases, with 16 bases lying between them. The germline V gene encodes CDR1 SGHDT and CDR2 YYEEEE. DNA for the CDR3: TGTGCCAGCAGCCCCGGACAGTCAGGGGCGCAGTATTTT. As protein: CASSPGQSGAQYF.

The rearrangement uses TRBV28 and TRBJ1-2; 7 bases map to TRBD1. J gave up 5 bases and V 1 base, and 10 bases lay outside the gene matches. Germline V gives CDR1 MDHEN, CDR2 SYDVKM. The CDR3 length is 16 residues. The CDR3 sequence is CASSLLFSTGIYGYTF. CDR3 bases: TGTGCCAGCAGTTTATTATTCTCGACAGGGATATATGGCTACACCTTC.

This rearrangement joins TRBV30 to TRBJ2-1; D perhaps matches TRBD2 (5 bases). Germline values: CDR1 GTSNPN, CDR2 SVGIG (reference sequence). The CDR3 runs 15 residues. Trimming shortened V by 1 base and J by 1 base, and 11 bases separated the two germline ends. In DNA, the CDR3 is TGTGCCTGGAGTGATCGCGGGCGTTCCTACAATGAGCAGTTCTTC. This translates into CAWSDRGRSYNEQFF.

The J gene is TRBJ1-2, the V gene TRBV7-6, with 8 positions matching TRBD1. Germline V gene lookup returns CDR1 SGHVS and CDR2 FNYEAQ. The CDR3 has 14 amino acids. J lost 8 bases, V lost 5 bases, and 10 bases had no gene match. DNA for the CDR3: TGTGCCAGCAGCCCGAGGACAGGGCCCTACGGCTACACCTTC. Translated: CASSPRTGPYGYTF. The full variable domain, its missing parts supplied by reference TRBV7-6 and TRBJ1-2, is GAGVSQSPRYKVTKRGQDVALRCDPISGHVSLYWYRQALGQGPEFLTYFNYEAQQDKSGLPNDRFSAERPEGSISTLTIQRTEQRDSAMYRCASSPRTGPYGYTFGSGTRLTVV.

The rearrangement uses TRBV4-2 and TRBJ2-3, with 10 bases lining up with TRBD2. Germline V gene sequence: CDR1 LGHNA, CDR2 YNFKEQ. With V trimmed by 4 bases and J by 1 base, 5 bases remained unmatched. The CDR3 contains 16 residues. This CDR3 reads CASSRRGTSGTDTQYF. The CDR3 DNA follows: TGTGCCAGCAGCCGACGCGGGACTAGCGGCACAGATACGCAGTATTTT.

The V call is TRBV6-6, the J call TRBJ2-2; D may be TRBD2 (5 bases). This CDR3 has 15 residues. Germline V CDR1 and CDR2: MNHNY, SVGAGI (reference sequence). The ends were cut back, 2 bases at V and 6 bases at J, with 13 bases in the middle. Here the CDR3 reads CASSYINSVPGELFF. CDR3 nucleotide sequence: TGTGCCAGCAGTTACATAAATAGCGTCCCCGGGGAGCTGTTTTTT.

Here the CDR3 reads CASSLGGTGGLRTDTQYF. The CDR3, as DNA: TGTGCCAGCAGCTTGGGGGGGACAGGGGGTTTGCGGACAGATACGCAGTATTTT. The chain employs TRBV5-4 and TRBJ2-3; 11 nucleotides match TRBD1. The germline gives CDR1 SGHNT, CDR2 YYREEE (reference sequence). Losses at the gene ends were 0 bases for V and 3 bases for J; bases not matched to a gene: 9. The length of the CDR3 is 18 residues. The full variable domain, its missing parts supplied by reference TRBV5-4 and TRBJ2-3, is ETGVTQSPTHLIKTRGQQVTLRCSSQSGHNTVSWYQQALGQGPQFIFQYYREEENGRGNFPPRFSGLQFPNYSSELNVNALELDDSALYLCASSLGGTGGLRTDTQYFGPGTRLTVL.

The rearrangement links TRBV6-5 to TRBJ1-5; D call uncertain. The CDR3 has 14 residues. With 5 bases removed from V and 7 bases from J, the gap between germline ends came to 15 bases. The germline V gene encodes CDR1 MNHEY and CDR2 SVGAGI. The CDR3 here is CASSERGLEQPQHF. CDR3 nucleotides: TGTGCCAGCAGTGAACGAGGGTTGGAACAGCCCCAGCATTTT.

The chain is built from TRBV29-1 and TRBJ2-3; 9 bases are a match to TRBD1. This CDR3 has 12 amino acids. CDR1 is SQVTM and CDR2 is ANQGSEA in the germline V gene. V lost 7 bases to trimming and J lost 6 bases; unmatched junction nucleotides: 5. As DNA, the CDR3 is TGCAGCGGTGGGACAGGGCGGGATACGCAGTATTTT. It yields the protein CSGGTGRDTQYF.

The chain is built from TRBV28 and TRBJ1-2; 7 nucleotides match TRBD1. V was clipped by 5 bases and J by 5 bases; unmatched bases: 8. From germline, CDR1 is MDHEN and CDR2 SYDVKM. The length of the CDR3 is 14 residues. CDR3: CASSTRQGPYGYTF. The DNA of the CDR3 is TGTGCCAGCAGTACCCGACAGGGACCATATGGCTACACCTTC.

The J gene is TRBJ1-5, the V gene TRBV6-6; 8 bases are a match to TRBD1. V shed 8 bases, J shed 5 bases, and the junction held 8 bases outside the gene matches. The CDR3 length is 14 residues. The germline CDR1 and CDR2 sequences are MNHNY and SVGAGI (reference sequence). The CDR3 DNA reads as TGTGCCAGCGTAGGACAGGGAGGACATCAGCCCCAGCATTTT. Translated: CASVGQGGHQPQHF.

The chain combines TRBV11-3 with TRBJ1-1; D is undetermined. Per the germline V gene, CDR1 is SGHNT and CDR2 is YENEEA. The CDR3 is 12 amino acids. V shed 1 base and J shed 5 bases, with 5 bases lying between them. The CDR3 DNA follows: TGTGCCAGCAGCTTAGCCAATACTGAAGCTTTCTTT. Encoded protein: CASSLANTEAFF.